This TCR beta chain was profiled in a study of identical twins. Points from the study as a whole: Cord blood beta clonotypes that were abundant carried fewer insertions, and memory repertoires showed no such trend.

The CDR3 spans 15 residues. Per germline, CDR1 MDHEN and CDR2 SYDVKM. Trimming removed 6 bases from V and 6 bases from J; junction bases left unmatched: 9. MiXCR was run by TCRdb on the 5' RACE reads, yielding one entry per CDR3 protein. The sample holds under 350,000 distinct CDR3 sequences, roughly 10% seen once. This clonotype was recorded many times. The antigen is not known. This sample was also put to use in a study of yellow fever vaccine responses in identical twins.

The receptor was isolated from a woman under 30 in good health. This chain links TRBV28 with TRBJ2-1; 9 bases map to TRBD2. The sequencing input was CD8+ T cells sorted from blood. The CDR3 nucleotides read TGTGCCAGCAGGCGACCTAGCGGGAAAGGCAATGAGCAGTTCTTC. It yields the protein CASRRPSGKGNEQFF.